This is a list of T cell receptor beta chains from one sample in a study of blood T cell repertoires in COVID-19. Method: immunoSEQ multiplex PCR; TCRdb's copy keeps in-frame clones and lacks some. The sample includes over 100,000 clones, approximately 90% of them seen just once. Material for sequencing was peripheral blood. The receptors here all came from a human donor with acute or convalescent COVID-19. The donor label of this sample is uncertain. The conserved cysteine and the conserved F or W are not part of the CDR3 here. The order of the fields is clone size, V gene, J gene, CDR3 length, CDR3 protein. Size values are once, few and many counts, or a class for expanded clones, and some rows have none.

NA	TRBV12-3/TRBV12-4	TRBJ1-1	10	ASRFTMAEAF
NA	TRBV28	TRBJ2-7	12	ASSPVGRKHEQY
NA	TRBV7-3	TRBJ2-3	13	ASSVSSGRGDTQY
once	TRBV5-1	TRBJ1-2	12	ASSTGGQGNGYT
NA	TRBV27	TRBJ2-1	15	ASSLPLGLAGGNKQF
NA	TRBV29-1	TRBJ2-3	8	SVIINRQY
NA	TRBV30	TRBJ2-7	13	AWSPQAGRWYEQY
NA	TRBV5-4	TRBJ2-3	14	ASSPYLGVSTDTQY
NA	TRBV4-3	TRBJ2-3	11	ASSQEQLDTQY
NA	TRBV5-1	TRBJ1-4	13	ASRRQGATNEKLF
NA	TRBV28	TRBJ1-6	14	ASSPFYRDRNSPLH
NA	TRBV6-6	TRBJ1-5	12	ASSWEVRDQPQH
few	TRBV5-1	TRBJ1-1	12	ASSFTGANTEAF
NA	TRBV7-9	TRBJ2-1	12	ASSLASTSVEQF
few	TRBV19	TRBJ1-1	11	ASTAGMNTEAF
NA	TRBV6-5	TRBJ1-6	13	ASSYSSGVGSPLH
NA	TRBV6-6	TRBJ2-7	13	ASSNSGTGLYEQY
NA	TRBV5-1	TRBJ2-3	14	ASSPNPAGGGNTQY
NA	TRBV3-1/TRBV3-2	TRBJ2-7	11	ASSQLRAYEQY
NA	TRBV30	TRBJ1-5	10	AWSERGPLQH
few	TRBV6-1	TRBJ1-2	13	ASSEVGQENYGYT
once	TRBV7-2	TRBJ1-2	13	ASSLDPGQGNGYT
once	TRBV30	TRBJ2-5	14	AWSGWARAPGQTQY
NA	TRBV10-3	TRBJ1-5	12	AISETQGNQPQH
NA	TRBV29-1	TRBJ1-1	11	SVGTGGNTEAF
NA	TRBV7-2	TRBJ2-3	15	ASNWGLAGGPSDTQY
NA	TRBV28	TRBJ1-5	12	ASSSGQGNQPQH
NA	TRBV4-3	TRBJ2-7	16	ASSQDLLNPGTSNEQY
NA	TRBV29-1	TRBJ2-1	10	STVGGENEQF
NA	TRBV15	TRBJ2-7	11	ATSKGQSYEQY
NA	TRBV28	TRBJ1-2	11	ASSLPNYYGYT
NA	TRBV7-9	TRBJ2-1	15	ASSLGGEQGRYNEQF
NA	TRBV7-3	TRBJ2-1	13	ASGAQGAAYNEQF
NA	TRBV7-3	TRBJ1-1	11	ASSLARNTEAF
NA	TRBV6-6	TRBJ1-4	12	ASSYGTGSEKLF
NA	TRBV5-4	TRBJ2-6	13	ASSLGGSGANVLT
NA	TRBV9	TRBJ2-7	16	ASSVKGPRQGLAYEQY
NA	TRBV7-2	TRBJ2-1	11	ASSTGLVNEQF
NA	TRBV12-3/TRBV12-4	TRBJ1-6	11	ASTRQVNSPLH
NA	TRBV15	TRBJ2-5	17	ATSSPTGTRPIRSETQY
NA	TRBV3-1/TRBV3-2	TRBJ1-6	13	ASSKGATATTALH
NA	TRBV21-1	TRBJ1-4	9	GDRSNEKLF
NA	TRBV4-1	TRBJ2-3	14	ASSKVAGGDTDTQY
NA	TRBV6-5	TRBJ1-4	12	ASSQTATNEKLF
few	TRBV3-1/TRBV3-2	TRBJ2-7	11	ASSQGTVFEQY
NA	TRBV28	TRBJ1-2	14	ASSGLGTPLADGYT
NA	TRBV7-9	TRBJ1-2	16	ASSLYSVFEDPNYGYT
NA	TRBV7-9	TRBJ1-2	10	ASSPGDYGYT
NA	TRBV13	TRBJ1-2	12	ASSLRGRGSGYT
NA	TRBV29-1	TRBJ1-1	10	SVDTGYTEAF
NA	TRBV5-1	TRBJ2-1	13	ASSLAGVFYNEQF
NA	TRBV6-6	TRBJ2-3	12	ASTYGKVSDTQY